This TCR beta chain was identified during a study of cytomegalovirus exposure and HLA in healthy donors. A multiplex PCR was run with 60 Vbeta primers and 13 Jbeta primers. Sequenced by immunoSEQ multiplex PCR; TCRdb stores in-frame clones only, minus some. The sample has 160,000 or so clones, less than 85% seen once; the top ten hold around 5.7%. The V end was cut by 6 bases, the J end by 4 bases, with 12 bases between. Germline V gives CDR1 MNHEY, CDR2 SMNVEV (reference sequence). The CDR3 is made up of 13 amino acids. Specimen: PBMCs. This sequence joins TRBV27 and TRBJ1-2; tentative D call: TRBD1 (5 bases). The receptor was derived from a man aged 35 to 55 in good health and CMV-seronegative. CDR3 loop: CASSRDGGYGYTF. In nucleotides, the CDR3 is TGTGCCAGCAGCCGGGACGGGGGCTATGGCTACACCTTC.